These 17 T cell receptor beta chains were all obtained from the same sample, sequenced in a study of cytomegalovirus exposure and HLA in healthy donors. The primer mix had 60 Vbeta and 13 Jbeta primers. Only in-frame clones appear in the TCRdb table, and some are missing; sequencing was by immunoSEQ multiplex PCR. Its listing shows some 84,000 clones. The sequencing sample was made of PBMCs. These receptors were obtained from a man in his fifties in good health and CMV-seronegative.

The J gene is TRBJ1-6, the V gene TRBV6-5; 8 bases agree with TRBD1. The CDR3 extends over 12 amino acids. CDR1 and CDR2 (germline): MNHEY, SVGAGI. V was clipped by 6 bases and J by 10 bases; unmatched bases: 2. CDR3 DNA sequence: TGTGCCAGCAGACAGGGGGAATCACCCCTCCACTTT. Protein: CASRQGESPLHF.

This rearrangement joins TRBV7-8 to TRBJ1-2; D might be TRBD1 (5 bases). The CDR3 has 14 amino acids. The V end lost 5 bases, the J end lost 5 bases, and 15 bases lay between the germline ends. CDR1 is SGHVS and CDR2 is FQNEAQ in the germline V gene. CDR3 loop: CASSISTGPYGYTF. DNA for the CDR3: TGTGCCAGCAGCATATCAACAGGTCCATATGGCTACACCTTC.

The chain joins TRBV6-6 to TRBJ2-7, with TRBD2 as a possible D gene (6 bases). With 4 bases removed from V and 1 base from J, the gap between germline ends came to 14 bases. The CDR3 totals 15 residues. The germline gives CDR1 MNHNY, CDR2 SVGAGI (reference sequence). Here the CDR3 DNA reads TGTGCCAGCAGTTTAGGGGACTTGGTGTCCTACGAGCAGTACTTC. It encodes CASSLGDLVSYEQYF.

The rearrangement uses TRBV6-5 and TRBJ1-4; D is perhaps TRBD1 (5 bases). V was trimmed by 0 bases and J by 3 bases, leaving 11 bases between them. The CDR3 sequence is 16 residues long. Germline lookup yields CDR1 MNHEY and CDR2 SVGAGI. The CDR3 protein is CASSYSYRSANEKLFF. The CDR3 DNA reads TGTGCCAGCAGTTACTCCTACAGGTCTGCTAATGAAAAACTGTTTTTT.

The V and J genes are TRBV9 and TRBJ2-5, with a tentative D call TRBD2 (5 bases). The J call may be incorrect, as the DNA end agrees better with TRBJ2-7. The CDR3 contains 13 residues. The germline CDR1 and CDR2 sequences are SGDLS and YYNGEE. The CDR3 loop is CASSARGRGEQYF. CDR3 in DNA: TGTGCCAGCAGCGCCCGGGGTCGTGGCGAGCAGTACTTC.

This chain uses TRBV18 with TRBJ2-2; a weak D match, TRBD2 (5 bases). The CDR3 spans 14 residues. Germline V lookup: CDR1 KGHSH, CDR2 LQKENI. V lost 0 bases to trimming and J lost 6 bases, with 8 bases between them. CDR3 sequence reads: CASSPPSVAGELFF. CDR3 coding DNA: TGTGCCAGCTCACCACCTAGCGTGGCCGGGGAGCTGTTTTTT.

In regard to this clone: Its ends do not fully match the called genes, so a read error is possible. The rearrangement uses TRBV20-1 and TRBJ1-2; weak D call: TRBD1 (6 bases). There are 11 residues in the CDR3. Germline-derived CDR1 and CDR2 are DFQATT and SNEGSKA (reference sequence). CDR3 coding DNA: TGCAGTGCCCCCGGGTCAGGACAGTGTGTTTTC. As protein: CSAPGSGQCVF.

CDR3 nucleotides: TGTGCCAGCAGCTTGGGGCAGGGGAAAAACGAGATCCCAGATACGCAGTATTTT. This sequence encodes CASSLGQGKNEIPDTQYF. The V call is TRBV5-8, the J call TRBJ2-3; weak D call: TRBD1 (6 bases). The CDR3 covers 18 residues. In germline, CDR1 is SGHTS, CDR2 YDEGEE. The V end lost 0 bases, the J end lost 4 bases, and 21 bases lay between the germline ends.

V gene TRBV7-9 combines with J gene TRBJ1-1; possible D gene TRBD1, 6 bases. There are 14 residues in the CDR3. V lost 3 bases and J 4 bases, leaving 12 bases between the germline ends. CDR1 SEHNR and CDR2 FQNEAQ come from the germline V gene (reference sequence). Here the CDR3 DNA reads TGTGCCAGCAGCTTCAGGGGTGGGGGCACTGAAGCTTTCTTT. Amino acid sequence: CASSFRGGGTEAFF.

The chain couples TRBV9 to TRBJ2-7; a possible D gene is TRBD2 (7 bases). Germline assignment: CDR1 SGDLS and CDR2 YYNGEE. The ends were cut back, 0 bases at V and 0 bases at J, with 10 bases in the middle. The CDR3 has 15 amino acids. The CDR3 coding sequence is TGTGCCAGCAGCGTAGGAGGGGGGGACTCCTACGAGCAGTACTTC. Translated: CASSVGGGDSYEQYF.

The rearrangement links TRBV5-5 to TRBJ2-5; D is unresolved. Trimming pared 3 bases from V and 5 bases from J, leaving 5 bases between. The germline V gene has CDR1 SGHKS and CDR2 YYEKEE (reference sequence). The CDR3 runs 11 residues. The CDR3 is CASSSVETQYF. The CDR3 bases are TGTGCCAGCAGCTCTGTGGAGACCCAGTACTTC.

This rearrangement joins TRBV11-2 to TRBJ2-7; a weak D match, TRBD1 (6 bases). This CDR3 is built from 14 residues. V was pared by 2 bases and J by 6 bases, with 14 bases between. From germline, CDR1 is SGHAT and CDR2 FQNNGV. CDR3 loop: CASSLFQGSLEQYF. The CDR3 region has the DNA TGTGCCAGCAGCTTATTTCAGGGGAGCCTCGAGCAGTACTTC.

The chain is built from TRBV27 and TRBJ2-2; 9 bases are shared with TRBD1. Germline CDR1 and CDR2: MNHEY and SMNVEV (reference sequence). The J segment lost 4 bases and the V segment lost 5 bases, leaving 5 bases of the junction unmatched. This CDR3 comprises 15 residues. The CDR3 region is CASSHGTGRTGELFF. DNA for the CDR3: TGTGCCAGCAGTCACGGGACAGGGCGCACCGGGGAGCTGTTTTTT.

V gene TRBV5-1 combines with J gene TRBJ1-1; D remains ambiguous. The CDR3 has 11 amino acids. The V and J ends lost 0 bases and 7 bases respectively, with 4 bases between them. The germline CDR1 and CDR2 sequences are SGHRS and YFSETQ. In DNA, the CDR3 is TGCGCCAGCAGCTTGGGAGTTGAAGCTTTCTTT. Translated: CASSLGVEAFF.

The gene calls are TRBV11-2 and TRBJ2-7, with 7 bases fitting TRBD1. V was pared by 3 bases and J by 2 bases, with 4 bases of the junction left unmatched. The CDR3 loop spans 14 amino acids. CDR1 and CDR2 (germline): SGHAT, FQNNGV. In DNA, the CDR3 is TGTGCCAGCAGCTTGGGACAGATCACCTACGAGCAGTACTTC. This encodes CASSLGQITYEQYF.

The chain carries TRBV6-6 and TRBJ2-2, with TRBD1 matching over 7 bases. The trim removed 10 bases at V and 3 bases at J, leaving 14 bases unmatched. This CDR3 region has 16 residues. Germline V CDR1 and CDR2: MNHNY, SVGAGI (reference sequence). The CDR3 is CATPGPRDSYTGELFF. In DNA, the CDR3 is TGTGCCACCCCAGGCCCCCGGGACAGTTACACCGGGGAGCTGTTTTTT.

Here the CDR3 reads CASSLAGGNFGEKLFF. The CDR3 nucleotides are TGTGCCAGCAGTTTAGCAGGGGGTAATTTCGGGGAAAAACTGTTTTTT. The chain recombines TRBV28 with TRBJ1-4; 7 positions match TRBD1. Germline loops: CDR1 MDHEN, CDR2 SYDVKM. This CDR3 contains 16 residues. The trim removed 2 bases at V and 8 bases at J, leaving 11 bases unmatched.